This record looks at one TCR beta chain sequence and its context. Assay used: immunoSEQ multiplex PCR; TCRdb lists only in-frame clones, some missing. The sample lists approximately 330,000 clones, nearly 90% occurring once. This sample was taken from a study of blood T cell repertoires in COVID-19. This CDR3 has 14 amino acids. V was trimmed by 2 bases and J by 5 bases, leaving 12 bases between them. CDR1 is LNHDA and CDR2 is SQIVND in the germline V gene (reference sequence). Source material: peripheral blood. This receptor was taken from a woman in her thirties or forties with COVID-19, enrolled during active disease. The gene calls are TRBV19 and TRBJ2-5; perhaps TRBD2 as D (5 bases). The CDR3 reads CASSISGGWETQYF. The CDR3 nucleotides are TGTGCCAGTAGTATATCTGGAGGATGGGAGACCCAGTACTTC.